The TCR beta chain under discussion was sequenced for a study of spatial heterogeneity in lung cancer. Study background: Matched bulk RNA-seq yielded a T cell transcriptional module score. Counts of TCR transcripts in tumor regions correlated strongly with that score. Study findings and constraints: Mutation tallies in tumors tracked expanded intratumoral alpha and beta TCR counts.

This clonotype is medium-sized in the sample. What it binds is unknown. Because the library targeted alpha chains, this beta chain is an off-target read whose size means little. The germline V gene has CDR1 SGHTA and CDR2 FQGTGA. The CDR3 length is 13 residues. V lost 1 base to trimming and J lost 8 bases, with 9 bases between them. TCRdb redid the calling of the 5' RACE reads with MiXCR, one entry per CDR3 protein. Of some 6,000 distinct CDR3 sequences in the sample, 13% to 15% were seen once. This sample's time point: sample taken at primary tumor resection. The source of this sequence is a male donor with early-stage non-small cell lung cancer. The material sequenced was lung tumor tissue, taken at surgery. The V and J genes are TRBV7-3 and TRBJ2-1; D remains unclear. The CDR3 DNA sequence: TGTGCCAGCAGCTTAAGCCGTTCGCATGAGCAGTTCTTC. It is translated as CASSLSRSHEQFF.